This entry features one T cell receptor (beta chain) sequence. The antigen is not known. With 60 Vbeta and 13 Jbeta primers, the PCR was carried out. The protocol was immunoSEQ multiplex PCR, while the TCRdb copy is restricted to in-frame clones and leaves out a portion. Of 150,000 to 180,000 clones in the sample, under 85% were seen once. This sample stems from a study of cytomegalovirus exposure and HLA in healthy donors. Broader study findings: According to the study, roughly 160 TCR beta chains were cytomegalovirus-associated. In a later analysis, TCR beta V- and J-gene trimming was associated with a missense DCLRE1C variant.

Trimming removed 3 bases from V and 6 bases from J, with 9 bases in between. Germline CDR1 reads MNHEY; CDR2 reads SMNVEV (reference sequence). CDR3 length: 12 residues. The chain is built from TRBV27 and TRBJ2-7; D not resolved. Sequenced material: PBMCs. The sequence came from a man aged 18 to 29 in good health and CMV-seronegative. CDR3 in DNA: TGTGCCAGCAGTTTCGGCCCAGGCGAGCAGTACTTC. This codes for CASSFGPGEQYF.